This TCR beta chain was observed in a study of a mutant IDH1 vaccine in newly diagnosed glioma. Study information: Treatment recipients were approximately 60% male and around 40% female, and their mean age was about 39 years.

TCRdb's copy holds only in-frame clones and misses some; the assay was immunoSEQ multiplex PCR. The table includes 20,000 to 25,000 clones, roughly nine tenths detected once. Time point in this sample: week 11, during vaccination. Doses consisted of 300 ug of mutant IDH1 20-mer peptide each, paired with topical imiquimod. Tumors from donors were new WHO grade 3 or 4 IDH1-mutant astrocytomas with ATRX loss. The CDR3 length is 14 residues. Trimming stripped 6 bases from V and 0 bases from J, with 10 bases between. CDR1 is MNHEY and CDR2 is SVGAGI in the germline V gene. General study results and limits: Whatever changes occurred in top peripheral T cell clonotypes seemed unrelated to pseudoprogression.

Concerning this clone: The antigen remains undetermined.

This clonotype was obtained from a woman in her thirties or forties with glioma. Sequencing used PBMCs, obtained from a glioma patient whose treatment included an IDH1 peptide vaccine. The chain recombines TRBV6-5 with TRBJ2-3; the D gene is possibly TRBD2 (5 bases). In nucleotides, the CDR3 is TGTGCCAGCAGCCCCGGGGTTAGCACAGATACGCAGTATTTT. Its protein product is CASSPGVSTDTQYF.